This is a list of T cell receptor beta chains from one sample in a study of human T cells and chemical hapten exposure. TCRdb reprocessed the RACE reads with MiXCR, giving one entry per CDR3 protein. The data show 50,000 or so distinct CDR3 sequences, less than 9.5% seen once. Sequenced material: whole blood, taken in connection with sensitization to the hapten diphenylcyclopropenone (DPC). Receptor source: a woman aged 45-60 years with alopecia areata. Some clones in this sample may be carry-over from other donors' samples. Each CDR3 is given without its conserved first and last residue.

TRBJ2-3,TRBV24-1,ATSRESTDTQY
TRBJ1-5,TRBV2,ASRGRGRESGPWGGDQPQH
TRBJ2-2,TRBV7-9,ASSYNTGELF
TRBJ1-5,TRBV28,ASSQGLQPQH
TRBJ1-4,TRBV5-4,ASSYDSSNEKLF
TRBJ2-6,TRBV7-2,ASSLGAGANVLT
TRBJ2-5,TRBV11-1,ASSLAGTVQETQY
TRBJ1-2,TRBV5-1,ASSLAGENSGYT
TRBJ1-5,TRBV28,ASSFRDISNQPQH
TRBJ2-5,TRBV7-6,ASSLVRVGETQY
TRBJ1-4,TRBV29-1,SGAWAEKLF
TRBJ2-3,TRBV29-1,SVEDVAGGETDTQY
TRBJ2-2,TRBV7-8,ASTPTGELF
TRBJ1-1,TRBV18,ASSPNTGTMNTEAF
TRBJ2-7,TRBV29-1,SVRQGREQY
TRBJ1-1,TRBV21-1,ASIIDGSWNTEAF
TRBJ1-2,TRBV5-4,ASSLETNYGYT
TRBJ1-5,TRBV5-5,ASSSDGTVRNQPQH
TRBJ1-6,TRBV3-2,ASSSPGTGGDSPLH
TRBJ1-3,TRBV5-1,ASSLGGDSGNTIY
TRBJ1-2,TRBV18,ASSPGGQGAEYYGYT
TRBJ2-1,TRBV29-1,SVEVRLAVYNEQF
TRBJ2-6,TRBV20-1,SAIRDRDHSGANVLT
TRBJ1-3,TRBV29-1,SAQETSGNTIY
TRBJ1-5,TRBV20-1,SAREGEPQH
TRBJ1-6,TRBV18,ASSPQNNSPLH
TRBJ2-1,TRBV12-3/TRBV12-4,ASSLGQINEQF
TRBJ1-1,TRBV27,ASSPRDRHTEAF
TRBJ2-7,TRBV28,ASNSVLYEQY
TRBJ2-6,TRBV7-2,ASSLQGTFSGANVLT
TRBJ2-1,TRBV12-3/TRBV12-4,ASLKGGPYNEQF
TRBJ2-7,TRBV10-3,AISDLGQGYEQY
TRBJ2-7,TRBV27,ASSPGTGQY
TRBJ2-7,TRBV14,ASSVNRVGEQY
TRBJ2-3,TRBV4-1,ASSRRLGGPSTDTQY
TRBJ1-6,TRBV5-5,ASSLRDSSSYNSPLH
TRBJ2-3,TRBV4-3,ASSASGRGDTQY
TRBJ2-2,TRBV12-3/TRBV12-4,ASSLRQQNTGELF
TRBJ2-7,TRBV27,ASSFDPRRSAPYEQY
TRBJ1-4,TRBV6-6,ASSYSWAPGTANEKLF
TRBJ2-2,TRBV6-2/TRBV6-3,ASSSYPTDGVEVGELF
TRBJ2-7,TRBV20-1,SAQPTGPGGEQY
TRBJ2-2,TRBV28,ASSFGDRASGELF
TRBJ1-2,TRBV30,ASRGDRGLGYGYT
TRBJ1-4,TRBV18,ASSRDSTNEKLF
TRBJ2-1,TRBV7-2,ASRSLWGEQF
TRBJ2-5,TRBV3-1,ASRQDTYEETQY
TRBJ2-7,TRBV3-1,ASSQDFRREQY
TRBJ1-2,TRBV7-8,ASSPTGQGDGYT
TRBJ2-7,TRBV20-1,SASPDGRSEQY
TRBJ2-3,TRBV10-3,ATRNSGITDTQY